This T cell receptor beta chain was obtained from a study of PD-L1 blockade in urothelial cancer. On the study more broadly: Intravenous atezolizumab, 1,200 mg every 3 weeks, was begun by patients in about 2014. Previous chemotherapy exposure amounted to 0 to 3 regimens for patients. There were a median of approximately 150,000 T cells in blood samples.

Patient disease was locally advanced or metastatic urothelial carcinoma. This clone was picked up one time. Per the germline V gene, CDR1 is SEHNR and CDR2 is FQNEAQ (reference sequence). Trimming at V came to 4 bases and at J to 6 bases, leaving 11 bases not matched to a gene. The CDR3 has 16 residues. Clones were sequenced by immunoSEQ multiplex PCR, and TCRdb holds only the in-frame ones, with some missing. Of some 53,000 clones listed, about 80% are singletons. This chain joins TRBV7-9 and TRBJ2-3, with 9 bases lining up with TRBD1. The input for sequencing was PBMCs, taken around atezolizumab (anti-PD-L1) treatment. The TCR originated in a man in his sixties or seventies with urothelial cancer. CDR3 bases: TGTGCCAGCAGCTCCCCTGCGGACAGGGGAGTGGATACGCAGTATTTT. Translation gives CASSSPADRGVDTQYF.